This T cell receptor (beta chain) came from a study of regulatory T cells in long-lasting Graves disease. Time point: newly diagnosed GD, antithyroid drugs for less than 3 months. After RNA was extracted from PBMCs, the TCR library was made from it. The V gene's germline CDR1 is SQVTM and CDR2 ANQGSEA. Trimming removed 4 bases at V and 5 bases at J, with 14 bases between. This CDR3 has 13 residues. In building TCR beta libraries, iRepertoire HTBI primers were used together with Arm-PCR of CDR3 regions. TCRdb called the multiplex PCR reads again in MiXCR, with one record for every CDR3 protein. The sample shows 560,000 or so distinct CDR3 sequences, roughly 16% of them seen only once. This clonotype has more than one count but fewer than ten. Another study also made use of these data, one on T cells in Graves' hyperthyroidism and ophthalmopathy. As that report states: Diagnostic assessment was based on clinical symptoms, serum thyroxine and TRAb, thyroid ultrasound and orbital computed tomography. Prediction of ophthalmopathy progression came a median roughly 6.4 months pre-onset.

The TCR was taken from a man younger than 30 with Graves disease. The sample consisted of peripheral blood mononuclear cells (PBMCs), taken at new diagnosis, from a patient treated with antithyroid drugs. The chain has TRBV29-1 and TRBJ1-1, with D possibly TRBD1 on 6 matching bases. DNA for the CDR3: TGCAGCGTTGTAAGGGGGGGAAAGACTGAAGCTTTCTTT. Its protein product is CSVVRGGKTEAFF.